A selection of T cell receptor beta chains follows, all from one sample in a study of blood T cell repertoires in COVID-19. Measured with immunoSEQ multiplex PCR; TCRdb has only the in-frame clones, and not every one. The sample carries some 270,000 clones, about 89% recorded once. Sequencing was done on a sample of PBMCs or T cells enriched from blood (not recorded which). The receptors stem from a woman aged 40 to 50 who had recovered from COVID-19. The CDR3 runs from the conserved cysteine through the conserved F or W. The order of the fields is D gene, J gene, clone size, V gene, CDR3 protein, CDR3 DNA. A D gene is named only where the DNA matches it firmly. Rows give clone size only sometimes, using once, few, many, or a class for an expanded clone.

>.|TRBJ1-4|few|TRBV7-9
CASSLGGTNEKLFF
TGTGCCAGCAGCTTGGGGGGGACTAATGAAAAACTGTTTTTT
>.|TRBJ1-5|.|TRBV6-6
CASSYSPPGGNQPQHF
TGTGCCAGCAGTTACTCTCCCCCAGGGGGCAATCAGCCCCAGCATTTT
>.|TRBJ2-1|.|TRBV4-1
CASSLGPGSSYNEQFF
TGCGCCAGCAGCCTTGGACCTGGGAGCTCCTACAATGAGCAGTTCTTC
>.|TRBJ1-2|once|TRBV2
CASSDSHRVNYGYTF
TGTGCCAGCAGTGATTCACACAGGGTGAACTATGGCTACACCTTC
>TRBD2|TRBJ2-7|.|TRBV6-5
CASSYSTSGGAGEQYF
TGTGCCAGCAGTTACTCGACTAGCGGGGGGGCCGGCGAGCAGTACTTC
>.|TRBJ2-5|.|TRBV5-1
CASSFLDSQETQYF
TGCGCCAGCAGCTTTCTAGACAGTCAAGAGACCCAGTACTTC
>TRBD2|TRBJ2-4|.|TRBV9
CASDSGAGNIQYF
TGTGCTTCAGATAGCGGGGCCGGGAACATTCAGTACTTC
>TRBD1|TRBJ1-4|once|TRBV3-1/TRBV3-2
CASSQDPGTGDEKLFF
TGTGCCAGCAGCCAAGATCCAGGGACAGGGGATGAAAAACTGTTTTTT
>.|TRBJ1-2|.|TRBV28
CASNGQGWDGYTF
TGTGCCAGCAACGGTCAGGGCTGGGATGGCTACACCTTC
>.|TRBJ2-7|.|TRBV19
CASSITNTAYEQYF
TGTGCCAGTAGTATAACTAACACCGCCTACGAGCAGTACTTC
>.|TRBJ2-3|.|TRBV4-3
CASSSRGPSTDTQYF
TGCGCCAGCAGCTCCCGCGGGCCCAGCACAGATACGCAGTATTTT
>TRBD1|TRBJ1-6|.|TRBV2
CASSGQGAENSPLHF
TGTGCCAGCAGTGGACAGGGGGCAGAGAATTCACCCCTCCACTTT
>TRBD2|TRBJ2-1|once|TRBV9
CASSGERGPYLYNEQFF
TGTGCCAGCAGCGGGGAGCGGGGCCCCTATCTGTACAATGAGCAGTTCTTC
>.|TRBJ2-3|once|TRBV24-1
CATSASGTDTQYF
TGTGCCACCAGTGCGTCGGGCACAGATACGCAGTATTTT
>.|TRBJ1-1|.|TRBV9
CASSVQTVTEAFF
TGTGCCAGCAGCGTCCAGACTGTCACTGAAGCTTTCTTT
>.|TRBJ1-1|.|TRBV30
CAWSIDSNTEAFF
TGTGCCTGGAGTATTGACAGCAACACTGAAGCTTTCTTT
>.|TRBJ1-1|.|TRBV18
CASSPLGRDMNTEAFF
TGTGCCAGCTCACCCCTTGGCAGGGACATGAACACTGAAGCTTTCTTT
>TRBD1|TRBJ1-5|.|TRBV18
CASSLLGGQGAGSNQPQHF
TGTGCCAGCTCCCTCCTCGGGGGACAGGGGGCTGGGAGCAATCAGCCCCAGCATTTT
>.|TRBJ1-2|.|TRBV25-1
CASSDPGASYGYTF
TGTGCCAGCAGTGATCCAGGGGCCAGCTATGGCTACACCTTC
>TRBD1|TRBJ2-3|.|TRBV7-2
CASSIGVGTGAFTDTQYF
TGTGCCAGCAGCATAGGTGTCGGGACAGGGGCCTTCACAGATACGCAGTATTTT
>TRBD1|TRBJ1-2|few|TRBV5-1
CASSLAGTANYGYTF
TGCGCCAGCAGCTTGGCAGGGACAGCGAACTATGGCTACACCTTC
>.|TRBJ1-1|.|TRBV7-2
CASSFGGWGTEAFF
TGTGCCAGCAGCTTTGGGGGCTGGGGCACTGAAGCTTTCTTT
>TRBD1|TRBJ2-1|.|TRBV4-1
CASSQGRDRGRGNEQFF
TGCGCCAGCAGCCAGGGCAGGGACAGGGGGCGAGGCAATGAGCAGTTCTTC
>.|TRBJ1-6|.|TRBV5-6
CASSLAPWMGDNSPLHF
TGTGCCAGCAGCTTGGCTCCTTGGATGGGAGATAATTCACCCCTCCACTTT
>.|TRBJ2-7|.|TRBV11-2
CASSYEPTNLGADEQYF
TGTGCCAGCAGCTACGAACCGACCAACCTGGGCGCCGACGAGCAGTACTTC
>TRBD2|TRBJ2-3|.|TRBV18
CASSSTSGYTDTQYF
TGTGCCAGCTCAAGTACTAGCGGCTACACAGATACGCAGTATTTT
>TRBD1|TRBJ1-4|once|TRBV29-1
CSVRGTANEKLFF
TGCAGCGTACGCGGGACAGCAAATGAAAAACTGTTTTTT
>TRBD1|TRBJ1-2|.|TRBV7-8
CASSSPGNRGQSYGYTF
TGTGCCAGCAGCTCCCCCGGCAACAGGGGGCAGAGCTATGGCTACACCTTC
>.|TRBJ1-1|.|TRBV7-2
CASSLVGGMYTEAFF
TGTGCCAGCAGCTTAGTTGGGGGCATGTACACTGAAGCTTTCTTT
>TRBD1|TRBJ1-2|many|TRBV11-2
CASSSSGGENTF
TGTGCCAGCAGCTCCTCAGGGGGAGAAAACACCTTC
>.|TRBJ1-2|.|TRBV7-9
CASSLGQGNGYTF
TGTGCCAGCAGCTTAGGCCAGGGGAATGGCTACACCTTC
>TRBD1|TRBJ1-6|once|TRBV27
CASSFRGTAGSPLHF
TGTGCCAGCAGTTTCCGGGGGACAGCGGGTTCACCCCTCCACTTT
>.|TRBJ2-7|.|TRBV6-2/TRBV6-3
CASSYPQASYEQYF
TGTGCCAGCAGTTACCCACAGGCCTCCTACGAGCAGTACTTC
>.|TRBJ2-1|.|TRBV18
CASSQSGNYNEQFF
TGTGCCAGCTCACAAAGCGGCAACTACAATGAGCAGTTCTTC
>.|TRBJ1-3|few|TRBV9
CASSVGIADTIYF
TGTGCCAGCAGCGTAGGGATTGCGGACACCATATATTTT
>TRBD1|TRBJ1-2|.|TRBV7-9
CASSSLLAIQGAEGYTF
TGTGCCAGCAGCTCCTTATTGGCCATACAGGGGGCGGAAGGCTACACCTTC
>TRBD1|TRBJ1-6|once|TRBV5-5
CASSFGTGASPLHF
TGTGCCAGCAGCTTCGGGACAGGGGCTTCACCCCTCCACTTT
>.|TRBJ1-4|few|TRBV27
CASSSLGGSNEKLFF
TGTGCCAGCAGCAGCCTCGGCGGTAGTAATGAAAAACTGTTTTTT
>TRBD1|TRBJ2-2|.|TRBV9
CASRRGQGAMGTGELFF
TGTGCCAGCAGACGAGGACAGGGGGCTATGGGCACCGGGGAGCTGTTTTTT
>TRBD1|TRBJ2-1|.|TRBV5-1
CASSQTGGSYNEQFF
TGCGCCAGCAGCCAGACAGGGGGTAGCTACAATGAGCAGTTCTTC
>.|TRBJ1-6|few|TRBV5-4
CASSLVGTWNSPLHF
TGTGCCAGCAGCTTGGTTGGGACATGGAATTCACCCCTCCACTTT
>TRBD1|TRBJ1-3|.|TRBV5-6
CASSFLTGGGNTIYF
TGTGCCAGCAGCTTCCTAACAGGGGGCGGAAACACCATATATTTT
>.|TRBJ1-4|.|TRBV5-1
CASSSPGQANEKLFF
TGCGCCAGCAGCTCCCCTGGACAAGCGAATGAAAAACTGTTTTTT
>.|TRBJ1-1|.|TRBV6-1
CASSEVNVGSEAFF
TGTGCCAGCAGTGAAGTCAATGTTGGCTCTGAAGCTTTCTTT
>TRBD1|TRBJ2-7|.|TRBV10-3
CAISEIRGQGARGSGEQYF
TGTGCCATCAGTGAAATAAGAGGACAGGGGGCGCGTGGCTCGGGGGAGCAGTACTTC
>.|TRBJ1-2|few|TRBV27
CASSLYGSTYGYTF
TGTGCCAGCAGTTTATACGGGAGTACCTATGGCTACACCTTC
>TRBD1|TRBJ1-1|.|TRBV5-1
CASSLRDRGDTEAFF
TGCGCCAGCAGCTTACGGGACAGGGGAGACACTGAAGCTTTCTTT
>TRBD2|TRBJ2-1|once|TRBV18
CASSPVLAGPSSYNEQFF
TGTGCCAGCTCACCAGTCCTAGCGGGGCCCAGCTCCTACAATGAGCAGTTCTTC
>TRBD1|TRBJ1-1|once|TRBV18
CASSQSRGLDTEAFF
TGTGCCAGCTCACAAAGCAGGGGGCTTGACACTGAAGCTTTCTTT
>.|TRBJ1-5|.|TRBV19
CASSIVEQGLWPQHF
TGTGCCAGTAGTATAGTGGAACAGGGTTTGTGGCCCCAGCATTTT
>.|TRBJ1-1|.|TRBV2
CASRKPTGTNTEAFF
TGTGCCAGCAGAAAGCCCACAGGGACGAACACTGAAGCTTTCTTT
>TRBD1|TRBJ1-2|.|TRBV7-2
CASSLDRGEYYGYTF
TGTGCCAGCAGCTTAGACAGGGGCGAGTACTATGGCTACACCTTC
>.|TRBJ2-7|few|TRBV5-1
CASSLSRVGSPYEQYF
TGCGCCAGCAGCTTGTCGAGGGTCGGATCACCCTACGAGCAGTACTTC
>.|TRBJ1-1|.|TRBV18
CASSRAGPNTEAFF
TGTGCCAGCTCACGGGCGGGGCCGAACACTGAAGCTTTCTTT
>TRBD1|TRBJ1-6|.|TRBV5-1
CASSRGQGKNSPLHF
TGCGCCAGCAGTAGGGGACAGGGGAAAAATTCACCCCTCCACTTT
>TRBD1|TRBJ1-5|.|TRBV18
CASSPRQGGNQPQHF
TGTGCCAGCTCACCACGGCAGGGGGGCAATCAGCCCCAGCATTTT
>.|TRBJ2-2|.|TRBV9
CASSPQGGASTGELFF
TGTGCCAGCAGCCCCCAGGGGGGCGCGTCCACCGGGGAGCTGTTTTTT
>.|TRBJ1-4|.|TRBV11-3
CASSLKRQPFNEKLFF
TGTGCCAGCAGCTTGAAGCGACAGCCTTTTAATGAAAAACTGTTTTTT
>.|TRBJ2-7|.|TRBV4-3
CASSQVASGRAYEQYF
TGCGCCAGCAGCCAAGTTGCCAGCGGGCGAGCCTACGAGCAGTACTTC
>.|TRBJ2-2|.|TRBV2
CASSYTGTHTGELFF
TGTGCCAGCAGTTATACCGGGACTCACACCGGGGAGCTGTTTTTT